A single sample gave rise to the 17 T cell receptor beta chains below, sequenced in a study of T cells in Graves' hyperthyroidism and ophthalmopathy (dated by TCRdb to between 2019 and 2020). The library was produced with multiplex PCR. TCRdb names Illumina HiSeq 2000 as the instrument used. The TCR beta CDR3 regions were amplified from RNA transcripts. A first-round RT-PCR of the TCR CDR3 used the HTBI primer set with the Qiagen OneStep RT-PCR kit. TCRdb handled the public reads itself, with Q25 trimming in fastp and clone calling in MiXCR, and kept productive beta chains. A single entry per CDR3 protein holds the most common genes and DNA from its merged rows. For this sample the table gives about 740,000 distinct CDR3 sequences, of which around 15% were detected only once. 10% of the sample is held by the ten biggest clonotypes. Sequencing input: blood. The receptors shown here come from a woman aged 18 to 35 with Graves' hyperthyroidism.

This clonotype was counted ten times or more. The V and J genes are TRBV20-1 and TRBJ2-2, with D perhaps matching TRBD2 (6 bases). This CDR3 is built from 14 residues. Per germline, CDR1 DFQATT and CDR2 SNEGSKA (reference sequence). V was pared by 6 bases and J by 2 bases, with 13 bases between. This chain's CDR3 is CSAVIAANTGELFF. Written as DNA, the CDR3 is TGCAGTGCAGTCATAGCGGCTAACACCGGGGAGCTGTTTTTT.

Remarks on this clonotype: The junction departs from the called germline gene at one end, perhaps through a read error. The chain recombines TRBV12-3 or TRBV12-4 with TRBJ2-2, with TRBD2 matching 7 bases. This CDR3 has 15 amino acids. The CDR3 here is CASSLSGANTGELLF. The CDR3 DNA follows: TGTGCCAGCAGTTTGAGCGGGGCGAACACCGGGGAGCTGCTTTTT.

This clonotype came up many times. J is TRBJ1-1 and V is TRBV6-1, with D possibly TRBD1 on 6 matching bases. The CDR3 sequence is 15 residues long. Germline assignment: CDR1 MNHNS and CDR2 SASEGT. Trimming pared 5 bases from V and 2 bases from J, leaving 15 bases between. CDR3 DNA sequence: TGTGCCAGCAGTAGAGAGTGGGGGCCCAACACTGAAGCTTTCTTT. Translation gives CASSREWGPNTEAFF.

This clonotype was found many times. The chain uses TRBV11-2 and TRBJ2-1; 10 nucleotides match TRBD2. Germline values: CDR1 SGHAT, CDR2 FQNNGV. After removal of 0 bases from V and 8 bases from J, the junction contained 7 bases not matched to a gene. This CDR3 contains 16 residues. DNA for the CDR3: TGTGCCAGCAGCTTAGAGCCTAGCGGGAGTGGGGATGAGCAGTTCTTC. Translating gives CASSLEPSGSGDEQFF.

This chain joins TRBV7-3 and TRBJ2-1, with 9 nucleotides matching TRBD2. The junction had 12 bases not matched to a gene; V was cut back by 6 bases and J by 9 bases. The length of the CDR3 is 15 residues. Germline CDR1 SGHTA, CDR2 FQGTGA. The CDR3 sequence: CASSLFSGSVGEQFF. The DNA of the CDR3 is TGTGCCAGCAGTCTATTTAGCGGGAGTGTTGGTGAGCAGTTCTTC. Based on the CDR3 plus reference TRBV7-3 and TRBJ2-1, the full variable domain is GAGVSQTPSNKVTEKGKYVELRCDPISGHTALYWYRQSLGQGPEFLIYFQGTGAADDSGLPNDRFFAVRPEGSVSTLKIQRTERGDSAVYLCASSLFSGSVGEQFFGPGTRLTVL.

The rearrangement joins TRBV24-1 to TRBJ2-3; D may be TRBD1 or TRBD2 (5 bases each). The CDR3 has 14 residues. Germline assignment: CDR1 KGHDR and CDR2 SFDVKD. Trimming took 6 bases from V and 2 from J, leaving 11 bases between them. The CDR3 loop reads CATSPGPYTDTQYF. CDR3 sequence (DNA): TGTGCCACCAGTCCGGGACCATACACAGATACGCAGTATTTT.

This clonotype was seen a handful of times. The J gene is TRBJ2-7, the V gene TRBV5-5; TRBD2 matches 14 bases. Trimming at V came to 6 bases and at J to 2 bases, leaving 13 bases not matched to a gene. The germline V gene has CDR1 SGHKS and CDR2 YYEKEE (reference sequence). The CDR3 covers 18 residues. CDR3 sequence reads: CASNPPGLAGAIAYEQYF. For the CDR3, the DNA is TGTGCCAGCAACCCCCCGGGACTAGCGGGAGCGATTGCCTACGAGCAGTACTTC.

The table lists this clonotype with many counts. The chain joins TRBV4-1 to TRBJ1-1; 7 positions match TRBD1. Germline V lookup: CDR1 MGHRA, CDR2 YSYEKL. Trimming removed 2 bases from V and 5 bases from J; junction bases left unmatched: 11. The CDR3 runs to 16 residues. The CDR3 is CASSQTLEGAETEAFF. In DNA form, the CDR3 reads TGCGCCAGCAGCCAAACCCTTGAGGGGGCAGAGACTGAAGCTTTCTTT.

The chain has TRBV6-5 and TRBJ2-7; TRBD2 aligns across 11 bases. The CDR3 extends over 18 amino acids. Trimming removed 0 bases from V and 5 bases from J; junction bases left unmatched: 12. Germline values: CDR1 MNHEY, CDR2 SVGAGI. The CDR3 DNA follows: TGTGCCAGCAGTTACTCAGCACTAGCGGGAGAAGTCGAGGACGAGCAGTACTTC. Protein product: CASSYSALAGEVEDEQYF.

This clonotype appeared many times. The chain recombines TRBV6-5 with TRBJ2-3, with 8 bases that match TRBD2. V lost 0 bases and J lost 2; bases outside the gene matches: 10. This CDR3 contains 18 residues. CDR1 is MNHEY, CDR2 SVGAGI, per germline. Here the CDR3 reads CASSYSKSGRVPTDTQYF. CDR3 DNA: TGTGCCAGCAGTTACTCGAAGAGCGGGAGAGTGCCCACAGATACGCAGTATTTT.

This clonotype was counted ten times or more. The J gene is TRBJ1-1, the V gene TRBV30, with D uncertain. Germline V gene data show CDR1 as GTSNPN and CDR2 as SVGIG (reference sequence). V was shortened by 0 bases and J by 8 bases, with 28 bases between the two germline ends. The CDR3 length is 18 residues. The CDR3 DNA sequence: TGTGCCTGGAGTGTATGGCGACGTCGGGGTGTTCACCGGGTCGAAGCTTTCTTT. Its translation is CAWSVWRRRGVHRVEAFF.

The chain recombines TRBV18 with TRBJ2-2; 9 bases fit TRBD2. The germline CDR1 and CDR2 sequences are KGHSH and LQKENI. This CDR3 contains 16 residues. The J segment lost 4 bases and the V segment lost 4 bases, leaving 7 bases of the junction unmatched. The DNA of the CDR3 is TGTGCCAGCTCACGGCTAGCGGGAATGGGCACCGGGGAGCTGTTTTTT. Amino acid sequence: CASSRLAGMGTGELFF.

This clonotype was observed at least ten times. V usage is TRBV27 and J usage is TRBJ2-1, with a tentative D call TRBD2 (6 bases). The length of the CDR3 is 16 residues. Trimming took 6 bases from V and 0 from J, leaving 15 bases between them. Per germline, CDR1 MNHEY and CDR2 SMNVEV (reference sequence). In DNA form, the CDR3 reads TGTGCCAGCAGAGGAAGTAGCGGACGCTCCTACAATGAGCAGTTCTTC. Translating gives CASRGSSGRSYNEQFF.

The table lists this clonotype with many counts. The rearrangement links TRBV11-2 to TRBJ2-1; 8 positions match TRBD2. Trimming removed 4 bases from V and 7 bases from J; junction bases left unmatched: 18. The CDR3 runs to 18 residues. Looked up from germline, CDR1 is SGHAT and CDR2 is FQNNGV. The CDR3 reads CASSSAAPTSGGPNEQFF. In nucleotides, the CDR3 is TGTGCCAGCAGCTCGGCCGCGCCTACTAGCGGAGGACCAAATGAGCAGTTCTTC.

This clonotype was seen many times. This sequence joins TRBV20-1 and TRBJ2-6; D gene ambiguous. Germline assignment: CDR1 DFQATT and CDR2 SNEGSKA (reference sequence). This CDR3 is built from 15 residues. The germline V and J ends were trimmed by 0 bases and 0 bases, with 6 bases remaining between them. This chain's CDR3 is CSARDRSSGANVLTF. CDR3 DNA: TGCAGTGCTAGAGATCGCTCCTCTGGGGCCAACGTCCTGACTTTC.

At least ten counts were recorded for this clonotype. The CDR3 DNA reads as TGCGCCAGCAGCCAAGAGGGCGTCCCAGATACGCAGTATTTT. Translation gives CASSQEGVPDTQYF. The chain recombines TRBV4-3 with TRBJ2-3; D is uncertain. The CDR3 sequence is 14 residues long. Germline CDR1 and CDR2: LGHNA and YSLEER. Trimming shortened V by 0 bases and J by 4 bases, and 8 bases separated the two germline ends.

The genes are TRBV4-3 and TRBJ2-7, with TRBD2 matching over 9 bases. Germline CDR1 reads LGHNA; CDR2 reads YSLEER. CDR3 size: 15 residues. Trimming took 3 bases from V and 5 from J; bases not matched to a gene: 8. DNA for the CDR3: TGCGCCAGCAGCCATCTTAGCGGGGGAGTAGACGAGCAGTACTTC. This sequence encodes CASSHLSGGVDEQYF.